This TCR beta chain was documented in a study of early stage breast cancer tumors. The repertoire was sequenced with immunoSEQ multiplex PCR; TCRdb's copy has only in-frame clones and lacks some. The repertoire holds roughly 48,000 clones, with about 80% as singletons. CDR1 is GTSNPN and CDR2 is SVGIG in the germline V gene (reference sequence). V dropped 5 bases and J dropped 4 bases, with 11 bases sitting between them. The CDR3 sequence is 12 residues long. General study findings and limits: Commonly generated sequences made up most enriched TCRB sequences shared between patients.

About this clone: As yet, its antigen is unknown.

The sequenced sample was blood. This sequence originates from a person between 50 and 60 years old with breast cancer. The chain combines TRBV30 with TRBJ1-2, with no clear D. CDR3 sequence (DNA): TGTGCCTGGGGTAATCAGCTCTATGGCTACACCTTC. Translation gives CAWGNQLYGYTF.